This T cell receptor (beta chain) was obtained from a study of blood T cell repertoires in COVID-19 (dated by TCRdb to 2018 to 2020). Describing the broader study: Samples covering the acute and convalescent phases of COVID-19 were provided by collaborators in the United States, Italy and Spain. The material from the prospective study consisted of cDNA or gDNA derived from T cells, B-cell-depleted T cells, or PBMCs. Subjects who had been exposed to COVID-19, were actively infected with it, or had recovered from it provided the deeply sampled blood TCRbeta repertoires that made up the dataset. A freely available public database, intended as a resource for researchers studying the immune response to SARS-CoV-2, is where the repertoires were released. Samples were obtained from the ongoing ImmuneRACE study (first 160 participants) and from about 1,300 subjects provided by 6 global collaborators. A de-identified subject ID, COVID-19 status, age in years and sex were almost always included in the sample metadata. Where available, HLA class I and class II types were obtained from metadata supplied by the sample provider rather than from assay-based typing.

TCRbeta CDR3 regions were amplified from genomic DNA by means of the immunoSEQ Assay, a bias-controlled multiplex PCR. Under the source paper's analysis protocol: Nucleated cell counts per sample were estimated from amplification of reference gene primers within the assay. To quantify the absolute abundance of each unique TCRbeta CDR3 rearrangement, sequence reads were collapsed and filtered. Productive Simpson clonality was computed per sample as the square root of Simpson's diversity index over productive rearrangements. TCRdb carries this immuneACCESS record with in-frame sequences only. Its versions omit some clonotypes, under half of them owing to an unresolved V gene in the studies checked, with the rest unexplained. The D gene and trimming were derived from the DNA, and the V and J assignments and clone size from that table. A total of about 130,000 clones appear in this sample, approximately 89% of them only once. Roughly an eighth of the sample is held by the ten biggest clonotypes.

Turning to this clone: Its antigen is unknown. No base-level quality is on record; no much larger clone is a single base apart.

One collaborating source in Seattle enrolled patients during active infection and followed them longitudinally through the course of disease. Collaborating institutions collected whole blood in K2EDTA tubes following their own protocols. Collaborator samples were shipped for TCRbeta analysis as frozen whole blood, isolated PBMCs, or DNA extracted from either sample type. V was cut back by 0 bases and J by 6 bases, leaving a gap of 12 bases between them. Its CDR3 holds 15 amino acids, cysteine through phenylalanine. Here the CDR3 DNA is all that survives: 45 bases in frame from base 1. Study-wide conclusions, independent of this receptor: The quantity of clinical and demographic metadata differed by source and by participant and was supplied without curation.

Material: peripheral blood. The TCR sequence derives from a woman in her sixties or seventies with COVID-19, enrolled during active disease. Recombination linked TRBV23-1 to TRBJ1-5; TRBD1 is possibly the D segment (6 matching bases). TRBV23-1 is an open reading frame whose function is uncertain. The sequenced DNA is TGCGCCAGCAGTCAATCGTCCCCAGGGGTTCAGCCCCAGCATTTT. Its translation is CASSQSSPGVQPQHF.